This T cell receptor beta chain was identified during a study of T cell responses to AZD1222 COVID-19 vaccine. Sequencing was performed with immunoSEQ multiplex PCR; in TCRdb, only in-frame clones are kept and a portion is missing. In the table there are tens of thousands of clones, approximately 85% of which are singletons. Germline loops: CDR1 MDHEN, CDR2 SYDVKM. V was clipped by 6 bases and J by 5 bases; unmatched bases: 9. The CDR3 is 15 residues long. The chain employs TRBV28 and TRBJ2-5; 10 bases match TRBD2. The sequencing here drew on peripheral blood, taken on day 0 of MenACWY control vaccination. This receptor was taken from an adult in good health. This chain's CDR3 is CASRTAGGRGETQYF. In DNA form, the CDR3 reads TGTGCCAGCAGGACAGCGGGAGGGCGTGGGGAGACCCAGTACTTC. The complete variable domain, with remaining parts taken from reference TRBV28 and TRBJ2-5, reads DVKVTQSSRYLVKRTGEKVFLECVQDMDHENMFWYRQDPGLGLRLIYFSYDVKMKEKGDIPEGYSVSREKKERFSLILESASTNQTSMYLCASRTAGGRGETQYFGPGTRLLVL.